This T cell receptor (beta chain) emerged from a study of blood T cell repertoires in COVID-19. Looking at the study overall: The analysed material was cDNA or gDNA that came from T cells, B-cell-depleted T cells, or PBMCs.

As processed by the authors: Scientists estimated how many nucleated cells there were by amplifying reference gene primers. Clones were sequenced by immunoSEQ multiplex PCR, and TCRdb holds only the in-frame ones, with some missing. The V and J calls and clone size were taken over from that table, and D and trimming were inferred from the DNA. There are around 130,000 clones in the sample; more than 75% occur only once, and roughly 3.7% lies in the top ten. This CDR3 comprises 14 residues. Germline CDR1 SNHLY, CDR2 FYNNEI. V was shortened by 6 bases and J by 4 bases, with 15 bases between the two germline ends.

This clonotype originated in a man aged 50 or older with active COVID-19. Sequencing input: peripheral blood. The rearrangement joins TRBV2 to TRBJ1-2; tentative D call: TRBD1 (6 bases). The CDR3 sequence is CASRRGAPVYGYTF. The DNA for the CDR3 is TGTGCCAGCAGACGGGGGGCGCCCGTCTATGGCTACACCTTC.